A selection of T cell receptor beta chains follows, all from one sample in a study of T cell responses to AZD1222 COVID-19 vaccine. Measured with immunoSEQ multiplex PCR; TCRdb has only the in-frame clones, and not every one. Among 100,000 to 120,000 clones, roughly 92% were seen once, and the ten largest hold roughly 2.7%. The sample consisted of peripheral blood, taken 28 days after the second AZD1222 dose. Source of these receptors: an adult who received the AZD1222 COVID-19 vaccine. Each CDR3 is given with its conserved first and last residue. The order of the fields is J gene, V gene, CDR3 protein.

J: TRBJ1-5
V: TRBV19
CDR3: CASRRGGGQPQHF

J: TRBJ2-2
V: TRBV18
CDR3: CASSRDAGELFF

J: TRBJ2-1
V: TRBV7-2
CDR3: CASSNDRQGEQFF

J: TRBJ2-7
V: TRBV11-2
CDR3: CASSLVRNGEQYF

J: TRBJ1-6
V: TRBV29-1
CDR3: CSVEPCRDRGDYNSPLHF

J: TRBJ1-1
V: TRBV11-2
CDR3: CASSWGQGLSTEAFF

J: TRBJ1-2
V: TRBV5-5
CDR3: CASSTMGANYGYTF

J: TRBJ1-6
V: TRBV2
CDR3: CASSGDDGYNSPLHF

J: TRBJ2-2
V: TRBV29-1
CDR3: CSVDGGGRGTGELFF

J: TRBJ1-1
V: TRBV7-3
CDR3: CASSLGPHAPEAFF

J: TRBJ1-6
V: TRBV2
CDR3: CASGQDHLFNNSPLHF

J: TRBJ2-5
V: TRBV6-1
CDR3: CASSEASESAEMDF

J: TRBJ1-6
V: TRBV5-4
CDR3: CASSHGQGARNSPLHF

J: TRBJ2-7
V: TRBV10-1
CDR3: CASSEFRDRRPYEQYF

J: TRBJ1-6
V: TRBV7-9
CDR3: CASSLSQGPNSPLHF

J: TRBJ2-7
V: TRBV27
CDR3: CASSRRGQDAYEQYF

J: TRBJ2-7
V: TRBV4-1
CDR3: CASSLWQETYEQYF

J: TRBJ1-1
V: TRBV5-1
CDR3: CASMGPSNTEAFF

J: TRBJ2-7
V: TRBV6-5
CDR3: CASSYSGLAETYEQYF

J: TRBJ2-2
V: TRBV5-6
CDR3: CASSRLAGVGTGELFF

J: TRBJ1-5
V: TRBV19
CDR3: CASSIFFGRNSNQPQHF

J: TRBJ2-4
V: TRBV2
CDR3: CASLRDTLMDIQYF

J: TRBJ2-1
V: TRBV6-4
CDR3: CASSVGGGASNEQFF

J: TRBJ2-6
V: TRBV5-1
CDR3: CASSLGGAGANVLTF

J: TRBJ2-6
V: TRBV2
CDR3: CASSEENSGANVLTF

J: TRBJ2-2
V: TRBV9
CDR3: CASSVDRNANTGELFF

J: TRBJ2-3
V: TRBV16
CDR3: CASSQFRGTDTQYF